This entry lists 26 T cell receptor beta chains sequenced from one sample in a study of monozygotic twins with cystic fibrosis. TCRdb keeps only in-frame clones here, not all; method: immunoSEQ multiplex PCR. Of about 35,000 clones detected, more than 60% appear once; the ten largest clones hold 0.75% to 0.85%. Sequenced: blood. These receptor sequences come from a girl aged 5 to 17 with cystic fibrosis.

The V and J genes are TRBV14 and TRBJ2-1; D is ambiguous. The V gene's germline CDR1 is SGHDN and CDR2 FVKESK. V gave up 7 bases and J gave up 10 bases, with 17 bases separating them. CDR3 size: 13 residues. The CDR3: CASISRTPFEQFF. DNA of the CDR3: TGTGCCAGCATCTCAAGGACCCCCTTCGAGCAGTTCTTC.

Here the CDR3 DNA reads TGCGCCAGCAGCCAGGCTACTCTTACCTACAATGAGCAGTTCTTC. It encodes CASSQATLTYNEQFF. This chain links TRBV4-1 with TRBJ2-1; the D is unclear. The CDR3 is made up of 15 amino acids. V was pared by 3 bases and J by 2 bases, with 11 bases between. Germline V CDR1 and CDR2: MGHRA, YSYEKL.

This clone was counted a single time. The chain joins TRBV6-1 to TRBJ2-7; 8 bases align to TRBD2. The CDR3 is made up of 14 amino acids. Trimming took 9 bases from V and 1 from J; bases not matched to a gene: 8. From germline, CDR1 is MNHNS and CDR2 SASEGT. CDR3 loop: CASRSGARSYEQYF. In DNA, the CDR3 is TGTGCCAGTCGTAGCGGGGCAAGATCCTACGAGCAGTACTTC.

V gene TRBV4-3 combines with J gene TRBJ1-3, with D perhaps TRBD1 (5 bases). The germline V gene has CDR1 LGHNA and CDR2 YSLEER. Between the trimmed V and J ends, which lost 0 bases and 3 bases, there was a span of 12 bases. This CDR3 is built from 16 residues. The CDR3 reads CASSQDTSGFGNTIYF. CDR3 DNA: TGCGCCAGCAGCCAAGACACATCAGGGTTTGGAAACACCATATATTTT.

V is TRBV6-6 and J is TRBJ2-7; 8 nucleotides agree with TRBD2. The trim removed 3 bases at V and 3 bases at J, leaving 7 bases unmatched. Germline CDR1 MNHNY, CDR2 SVGAGI (reference sequence). The CDR3 sequence is 15 residues long. CDR3 residues: CASSYGLAGGYEQYF. The DNA for the CDR3 is TGTGCCAGCAGTTATGGTTTGGCGGGAGGCTACGAGCAGTACTTC.

The chain joins TRBV30 to TRBJ2-7, with 11 positions matching TRBD2. This CDR3 contains 14 residues. V lost 4 bases to trimming and J lost 2 bases; unmatched junction nucleotides: 4. The germline V gene has CDR1 GTSNPN and CDR2 SVGIG (reference sequence). In DNA form, the CDR3 reads TGTGCCTGGAACCTAGCGGGAGGCCCCTACGAGCAGTACTTC. Translating it yields CAWNLAGGPYEQYF.

This clone was recorded only once. The genes are TRBV5-1 and TRBJ1-4; 7 bases agree with TRBD1. This CDR3 contains 16 residues. The germline CDR1 and CDR2 sequences are SGHRS and YFSETQ. The V and J ends lost 4 bases and 7 bases, in that order; junction bases with no gene match: 13. In DNA, the CDR3 is TGCGCCAGCAGCACGGGGACGACAGGGCCGGGTGAAAAACTGTTTTTT. This encodes CASSTGTTGPGEKLFF. Supplemented by reference TRBV5-1 and TRBJ1-4, the full variable domain reads KAGVTQTPRYLIKTRGQQVTLSCSPISGHRSVSWYQQTPGQGLQFLFEYFSETQRNKGNFPGRFSGRQFSNSRSEMNVSTLELGDSALYLCASSTGTTGPGEKLFFGSGTQLSVL.

The V call is TRBV28, the J call TRBJ2-5; the D gene is possibly TRBD2 (7 bases). The CDR3 is made up of 14 amino acids. The germline gives CDR1 MDHEN, CDR2 SYDVKM. The V and J ends lost 8 bases and 5 bases respectively, with 18 bases between them. CDR3 nucleotide sequence: TGTGCCAGCGCTCTTCGCGGGGGCGGTGAGACCCAGTACTTC. The encoded protein is CASALRGGGETQYF. Supplemented by reference TRBV28 and TRBJ2-5, the full variable domain reads DVKVTQSSRYLVKRTGEKVFLECVQDMDHENMFWYRQDPGLGLRLIYFSYDVKMKEKGDIPEGYSVSREKKERFSLILESASTNQTSMYLCASALRGGGETQYFGPGTRLLVL.

This chain connects TRBV30 to TRBJ2-7, with TRBD1 matching 9 bases. V lost 3 bases and J lost 3; bases outside the gene matches: 6. Germline V gives CDR1 GTSNPN, CDR2 SVGIG (reference sequence). This CDR3 region has 14 residues. The CDR3 nucleotides are TGTGCCTGGAGGGCCGGGACAGGGAGCTACGAGCAGTACTTC. Protein: CAWRAGTGSYEQYF.

This chain links TRBV5-1 with TRBJ1-2; 11 nucleotides align to TRBD1. V lost 0 bases to trimming and J lost 8 bases; unmatched junction nucleotides: 6. The CDR3 is 15 amino acids. Germline CDR1 reads SGHRS; CDR2 reads YFSETQ. The CDR3 region has the DNA TGCGCCAGCAGCTTGGACGGACAGGGGGCCGTAGGCTACACCTTC. This sequence encodes CASSLDGQGAVGYTF.

The chain is built from TRBV19 and TRBJ1-3, with D uncertain. V lost 6 bases to trimming and J lost 0 bases, with 9 bases between them. CDR1 and CDR2 (germline): LNHDA, SQIVND (reference sequence). The CDR3 is made up of 14 amino acids. This CDR3 reads CASSLELSGNTIYF. In DNA, the CDR3 is TGTGCCAGTAGCTTAGAACTCTCTGGAAACACCATATATTTT.

The chain uses TRBV7-2 and TRBJ2-1; 11 nucleotides align to TRBD2. J was trimmed by 4 bases and V by 3 bases; bases with no gene match: 5. The CDR3 contains 16 residues. Germline V gene lookup returns CDR1 SGHTA and CDR2 FQGNSA. CDR3 DNA: TGTGCCAGCAGCTTGGCCGGGACTAGCGGTTACAATGAGCAGTTCTTC. Translating it yields CASSLAGTSGYNEQFF.

In this sample, this clone turned up a few times. The CDR3 region has the DNA TGTGCCAGCAGTGAAAGTGGGACGAAGTTCTTC. Its protein product is CASSESGTKFF. The chain combines TRBV2 with TRBJ2-1; D tentatively reads TRBD1 or TRBD2 (5 bases each). The V end lost 2 bases, the J end lost 14 bases, and 10 bases lay between the germline ends. The CDR3 is made up of 11 amino acids. CDR1 SNHLY and CDR2 FYNNEI come from the germline V gene.

The chain couples TRBV4-1 to TRBJ2-2; 9 bases agree with TRBD2. The germline V gene has CDR1 MGHRA and CDR2 YSYEKL. Trimming took 1 base from V and 5 from J; bases not matched to a gene: 8. The length of the CDR3 is 17 residues. CDR3: CASSQGLGGRGTGELFF. The DNA of the CDR3 is TGCGCCAGCAGCCAAGGGCTCGGCGGGAGGGGTACCGGGGAGCTGTTTTTT.

This clone was seen only a few times. CDR3 nucleotide sequence: TGTGCCAGCAGCTTCGGGACAAAGAAAACTTATGGCTACACCTTC. Its protein is CASSFGTKKTYGYTF. The chain has TRBV11-2 and TRBJ1-2; D is possibly TRBD1 (6 bases). Germline V lookup: CDR1 SGHAT, CDR2 FQNNGV. Trimming pared 3 bases from V and 5 bases from J, leaving 16 bases between. CDR3 size: 15 residues.

V gene TRBV7-2 combines with J gene TRBJ1-1; TRBD1 might be the D (5 bases). This CDR3 has 14 residues. Per germline, CDR1 SGHTA and CDR2 FQGNSA. Between the trimmed V and J ends, which lost 0 bases and 11 bases, there was a span of 16 bases. The CDR3 reads CASSLARPGPMAFF. Written as DNA, the CDR3 is TGTGCCAGCAGCTTAGCCAGACCGGGACCCATGGCTTTCTTT.

This clone was observed a handful of times. The rearrangement links TRBV4-1 to TRBJ2-3, with D maybe TRBD2 (6 bases). The V end was cut by 0 bases, the J end by 0 bases, with 13 bases between. The CDR3 loop spans 17 amino acids. CDR1 MGHRA and CDR2 YSYEKL come from the germline V gene. The CDR3 loop is CASSQDGGGMSTDTQYF. DNA for the CDR3: TGCGCCAGCAGCCAAGATGGTGGAGGGATGAGCACAGATACGCAGTATTTT.

This chain links TRBV10-3 with TRBJ2-5; TRBD2 matches 7 bases. The V and J ends lost 4 bases and 4 bases, in that order; junction bases with no gene match: 3. The length of the CDR3 is 13 residues. CDR1 is ENHRY, CDR2 SYGVKD, per germline. CDR3 protein: CAISGGGGETQYF. The DNA of the CDR3 is TGTGCCATCAGTGGCGGGGGAGGAGAGACCCAGTACTTC.

The chain links TRBV18 to TRBJ1-1, with 9 bases identical to TRBD1. This CDR3 contains 15 residues. Germline trimming cut 0 bases from V and 5 bases from J; bases unmatched to any gene: 4. Germline CDR1 is KGHSH and CDR2 is LQKENI. CDR3 protein: CASSPPGTGWTEAFF. The CDR3 bases are TGTGCCAGCTCACCACCGGGGACAGGGTGGACTGAAGCTTTCTTT.

Concerning this clone itself: Relative to the germline gene, one junction end is altered; a read error may explain this. This chain uses TRBV10-3 with TRBJ2-7; 7 positions agree with TRBD2. Germline V gives CDR1 ENHRY, CDR2 SYGVKD. The CDR3 totals 13 residues. CDR3: CAISENFLAAVNF. CDR3 nucleotide sequence: TGTGCCATCAGTGAGAATTTCCTAGCGGCGGTTAACTTC.

This clone has a handful of counts. This chain connects TRBV5-1 to TRBJ2-1, with D perhaps TRBD2 (6 bases). The germline gives CDR1 SGHRS, CDR2 YFSETQ. V was pared by 4 bases and J by 4 bases, with 12 bases between. CDR3 size: 14 residues. CDR3 residues: CASSPGLTYNEQFF. CDR3 DNA sequence: TGCGCCAGCAGCCCGGGACTCACATACAATGAGCAGTTCTTC.

In the case of this clone: In the same sample, other DNA sequences code for this CDR3. This chain joins TRBV30 and TRBJ1-2; the D gene is possibly TRBD1 (5 bases). The germline V gene encodes CDR1 GTSNPN and CDR2 SVGIG (reference sequence). Trimming stripped 7 bases from V and 8 bases from J, with 11 bases between. The CDR3 covers 10 residues. The CDR3 DNA is TGTGCCTTCGGGCGGGGGGGCTACACCTTC. Amino acid sequence: CAFGRGGYTF.

The rearrangement joins TRBV7-6 to TRBJ2-6, with D possibly being TRBD1 (8 bases). Trimming left V 5 bases short and J 0 bases short, with 14 bases between. The CDR3 extends over 17 amino acids. Germline V lookup: CDR1 SGHVS, CDR2 FNYEAQ. In DNA form, the CDR3 reads TGTGCCAGCAGCGAGACAGGGGAGGGCTCTGGGGCCAACGTCCTGACTTTC. Its protein is CASSETGEGSGANVLTF.

V is TRBV30 and J is TRBJ2-1; the D is unclear. V gave up 3 bases and J gave up 4 bases, with 7 bases separating them. This CDR3 is built from 12 residues. CDR1 and CDR2 (germline): GTSNPN, SVGIG (reference sequence). This chain's CDR3 is CAWSELYNEQFF. CDR3 nucleotides: TGTGCCTGGAGCGAGTTGTACAATGAGCAGTTCTTC.

This clone was seen more than once but under ten times. The chain combines TRBV9 with TRBJ2-3; unclear D gene. Germline CDR1 is SGDLS and CDR2 is YYNGEE. V dropped 0 bases and J dropped 0 bases, with 2 bases sitting between them. There are 13 residues in the CDR3. The CDR3 is CASSVVSTDTQYF. In DNA form, the CDR3 reads TGTGCCAGCAGCGTAGTAAGCACAGATACGCAGTATTTT.

This chain joins TRBV30 and TRBJ1-1; D gene unclear. Germline lookup yields CDR1 GTSNPN and CDR2 SVGIG (reference sequence). Between the trimmed V and J ends, which lost 0 bases and 1 base, there was a span of 6 bases. This CDR3 has 13 residues. CDR3: CAWSVRQNTEAFF. The DNA of the CDR3 is TGTGCCTGGAGTGTACGGCAGAACACTGAAGCTTTCTTT.